These 14 T cell receptor beta chains came from one sample sequenced in a study of beta chain features in type 1 diabetes. The sequenced template was cDNA made from the entire isolated RNA. Profiled with immunoSEQ multiplex PCR; TCRdb holds only in-frame clones, not every one. The sample carries 100,000 to 150,000 clones, 17% recorded once. Their recognized antigens are unknown. General study results and limits: Patients with Type 1 diabetes showed moderately but significantly shorter TCRB CDR3s in all four CD4+ subsets.

Material for sequencing was central memory CD4+ T cells from blood. The receptors shown here come from a man aged 18 to 30 with type 1 diabetes.

The V call is TRBV28, the J call TRBJ1-1; 7 bases match TRBD1. The CDR3 extends over 15 amino acids. Trimming removed 5 bases from V and 11 bases from J; junction bases left unmatched: 17. CDR1 is MDHEN and CDR2 is SYDVKM in the germline V gene. CDR3 sequence reads: CASSHPTGPSHGAFF. CDR3 nucleotide sequence: TGTGCCAGCAGTCACCCGACAGGGCCCTCCCACGGTGCTTTCTTT.

The chain couples TRBV5-6 to TRBJ2-1; 7 bases match TRBD1. After removal of 4 bases from V and 4 bases from J, the junction contained 11 bases not matched to a gene. CDR1 and CDR2 (germline): SGHDT, YYEEEE. The CDR3 sequence is 16 residues long. The CDR3 bases are TGTGCCAGCAGCGTCCGCCGGGACAGCGGATACAATGAGCAGTTCTTC. Residues: CASSVRRDSGYNEQFF.

Only a few counts were recorded for this clone. The genes are TRBV28 and TRBJ2-7; 12 nucleotides agree with TRBD2. The CDR3 is made up of 15 amino acids. V was clipped by 3 bases and J by 11 bases; unmatched bases: 11. The V gene's germline CDR1 is MDHEN and CDR2 SYDVKM. CDR3 sequence (DNA): TGTGCCAGCAGTTTCGAGTGGACTAGCGGGGTCGAAAAGTACTTC. Protein sequence: CASSFEWTSGVEKYF.

This clone was seen ten or more times. The chain employs TRBV7-9 and TRBJ2-7; D is undetermined. V gave up 5 bases and J gave up 4 bases, with 15 bases separating them. The CDR3 consists of 14 residues. The germline V gene encodes CDR1 SEHNR and CDR2 FQNEAQ (reference sequence). The CDR3 bases are TGTGCCAGCAGCCCCCCTGCACTGGGATACGAGCAGTACTTC. Amino acid sequence: CASSPPALGYEQYF.

In its sample, this clone was seen a few times. V usage is TRBV4-1 and J usage is TRBJ1-3, with a possible D match to TRBD1 (5 bases). V dropped 1 base and J dropped 7 bases, with 5 bases sitting between them. The CDR3 length is 12 residues. Germline lookup yields CDR1 MGHRA and CDR2 YSYEKL. The CDR3 coding sequence is TGCGCCAGCAGCCAAGCAGGGAACACCATATATTTT. Residues: CASSQAGNTIYF.

This clone was recorded a few times. The chain combines TRBV19 with TRBJ2-7; tentatively, D is TRBD1 (5 bases). Trimming removed 4 bases at V and 0 bases at J, with 7 bases between. Germline V CDR1 and CDR2: LNHDA, SQIVND (reference sequence). The CDR3 is made up of 13 amino acids. The CDR3 bases are TGTGCCAGTAGTAGACAGAGCTCCTACGAGCAGTACTTC. It specifies CASSRQSSYEQYF.

This clone was seen a handful of times. The gene calls are TRBV4-1 and TRBJ2-7; no definite D call. V shed 1 base and J shed 7 bases, with 11 bases lying between them. Per the germline V gene, CDR1 is MGHRA and CDR2 is YSYEKL. This CDR3 is built from 13 residues. CDR3 nucleotide sequence: TGCGCCAGCAGCCAAGTTTTGGATATGGAGCAGTACTTC. Translating gives CASSQVLDMEQYF.

As concerns this clone: Sequence at one end of the junction differs from germline and may be a read error. The genes are TRBV27 and TRBJ1-1; D is ambiguous. Per germline, CDR1 MNHEY and CDR2 SMNVEV (reference sequence). This CDR3 is 11 amino acids long. The CDR3 region is CASSDWGGLVF. Here the CDR3 DNA reads TGTGCCAGCAGTGACTGGGGAGGCTTGGTCTTT.

In DNA, the CDR3 is TGTGCCAGCAGTTACTCGCCAGGGTTCTCTGGAAACACCATATATTTT. This sequence encodes CASSYSPGFSGNTIYF. This rearrangement joins TRBV6-6 to TRBJ1-3; possible D gene TRBD1, 5 bases. With 0 bases removed from V and 0 bases from J, the gap between germline ends came to 9 bases. The CDR3 has 16 amino acids. From germline, CDR1 is MNHNY and CDR2 SVGAGI (reference sequence).

V usage is TRBV7-2 and J usage is TRBJ2-5; the match to TRBD2 covers 7 bases. The germline V gene has CDR1 SGHTA and CDR2 FQGNSA. With V trimmed by 5 bases and J by 1 base, 10 bases remained unmatched. CDR3 size: 16 residues. CDR3 sequence: CASSPRLAAAQETQYF. The CDR3, as DNA: TGTGCCAGCAGCCCCAGACTAGCAGCTGCCCAAGAGACCCAGTACTTC.

This rearrangement joins TRBV30 to TRBJ1-2; D is unresolved. V was shortened by 3 bases and J by 1 base, with 9 bases between the two germline ends. The germline gives CDR1 GTSNPN, CDR2 SVGIG (reference sequence). There are 13 residues in the CDR3. The CDR3: CAWRGSYNYGYTF. The CDR3, as DNA: TGTGCCTGGAGAGGCAGTTATAACTATGGCTACACCTTC.

The rearrangement joins TRBV2 to TRBJ2-7, with 7 bases that match TRBD2. This CDR3 is built from 13 residues. The germline V gene has CDR1 SNHLY and CDR2 FYNNEI. V gave up 6 bases and J gave up 4 bases; unmatched junction bases: 6. The CDR3 is CASSGGLVYEQYF. As DNA, the CDR3 is TGTGCCAGCAGCGGCGGACTAGTGTACGAGCAGTACTTC.

This clone appeared many times. The J gene is TRBJ2-5, the V gene TRBV25-1; 7 bases map to TRBD2. J gave up 4 bases and V 8 bases, and 10 bases lay outside the gene matches. From germline, CDR1 is MGHDK and CDR2 SYGVNS. CDR3 length equals 14 residues. The CDR3 sequence: CASGMGGPGETQYF. The CDR3 DNA is TGTGCCAGCGGAATGGGAGGGCCGGGAGAGACCCAGTACTTC.

Notes on this clone: At one end, the junction sequence differs from germline, possibly due to a read error. This rearrangement joins TRBV28 to TRBJ2-5; possibly TRBD2 for D (6 bases). The CDR3 is 16 amino acids. The germline V gene encodes CDR1 MDHEN and CDR2 SYDVKM. CDR3 residues: CARSEPEGGGRETQYF. DNA for the CDR3: TGTGCCCGCAGTGAGCCGGAGGGCGGAGGGAGGGAGACCCAGTACTTC.